This T cell receptor (beta chain) stems from a study of blood T cells in healthy people across ages. Overall study findings and caveats: Comparison with aged donors showed that long-lived donors had more naive CD4+ cells and higher diversity.

V trimming: 5 bases; J trimming: 5 bases; junction bases outside the gene matches: 7. Looked up from germline, CDR1 is KGHDR and CDR2 is SFDVKD. This CDR3 contains 14 residues. PBMCs were isolated at a quantity of at least 6.5 million per sample. Per individual sample, total RNA of at least 5.5 micrograms was extracted. Combining a sample-barcoded 5' primer with a J-beta primer mix, a second PCR ran for about 6 to 12 cycles. All cDNA molecules were each tagged by a template-switch adaptor with 12 random nucleotides. TCRdb passed the 5' RACE reads through MiXCR, listing each CDR3 protein once. The sample lists hundreds of thousands of distinct CDR3 sequences; less than 45% were seen once. As for this clonotype: Antigen specificity is unknown.

The source is a man of 80 years or more in good health. The chain joins TRBV24-1 to TRBJ2-7; 8 bases align to TRBD1. The sequenced sample was blood. The DNA for the CDR3 is TGTGCCACCAGTGCCGGACAGGGCGTCCACGAGCAGTACTTC. Translation gives CATSAGQGVHEQYF.